This is a list of T cell receptor beta chains from one sample in a study of T cell changes during pregnancy in multiple sclerosis. The data were produced by immunoSEQ multiplex PCR, yet TCRdb's version contains in-frame clones alone and is incomplete. The sample holds roughly 34,000 clones, about 88% seen once. Sample: CD4+ T cells from peripheral blood mononuclear cells, taken in the second trimester of pregnancy. These receptors were collected from a female donor in good health, enrolled as a control in a pregnancy study. The CDR3 runs from the conserved cysteine through the conserved F or W. The D gene is left open where the match is weak.

d_gene	v_gene	j_gene	CDR3aa	CDR3nt
-	TRBV7-9	TRBJ1-5	CASSWQGGQPQHF	TGTGCCAGCAGCTGGCAGGGAGGCCAGCCCCAGCATTTT
-	TRBV19	TRBJ1-4	CASNSQANEKLFF	TGTGCCAGTAACTCGCAGGCTAATGAAAAACTGTTTTTT
-	TRBV5-5	TRBJ1-1	CASSGASTTEAFF	TGTGCCAGCAGCGGGGCCTCGACCACTGAAGCTTTCTTT
TRBD2	TRBV4-3	TRBJ2-1	CASSQLMGGGASEQFF	TGCGCCAGCAGCCAGTTAATGGGCGGGGGGGCCTCTGAGCAGTTCTTC
-	TRBV19	TRBJ1-1	CASSIRPEGNTEAFF	TGTGCCAGTAGTATCCGCCCGGAGGGGAACACTGAAGCTTTCTTT
-	TRBV5-1	TRBJ1-3	CASSLTTDSGNTIYF	TGCGCCAGCAGCCTGACGACAGACTCTGGAAACACCATATATTTT
TRBD1	TRBV18	TRBJ1-5	CASSPDGQGNQPQHF	TGTGCCAGCTCACCAGATGGACAGGGGAATCAGCCCCAGCATTTT
-	TRBV18	TRBJ1-5	CASSPGTGTSAAQHF	TGTGCCAGCTCACCGGGTACAGGGACCTCAGCGGCCCAGCATTTT
-	TRBV4-2	TRBJ2-5	CASSQKGAVRRGQETQYF	TGTGCCAGCAGCCAAAAAGGGGCGGTCCGGCGGGGCCAAGAGACCCAGTACTTC
-	TRBV5-5	TRBJ1-1	CASSRETALNTEAFF	TGTGCCAGCAGCCGAGAGACAGCTTTGAACACTGAAGCTTTCTTT
TRBD1	TRBV2	TRBJ2-4	CASGDRGSKNIQYF	TGTGCCAGCGGGGACAGGGGGAGCAAAAACATTCAGTACTTC
-	TRBV18	TRBJ1-1	CASSEERVGTYTEAFF	TGTGCCAGCTCCGAAGAAAGGGTTGGGACTTACACTGAAGCTTTCTTT
TRBD2	TRBV15	TRBJ2-1	CATSRGGSGYAGFF	TGTGCCACCAGCAGAGGGGGTAGCGGGTACGCGGGGTTCTTC
TRBD1	TRBV7-2	TRBJ2-1	CASSPWTGSYNEQFF	TGTGCCAGCAGCCCCTGGACAGGCTCCTACAATGAGCAGTTCTTC
TRBD2	TRBV11-2	TRBJ2-7	CASSLERGGQIYSYEQYF	TGTGCCAGCAGCTTAGAACGGGGGGGGCAGATCTACTCCTACGAGCAGTACTTC
TRBD2	TRBV4-1	TRBJ2-7	CASSQDPAGAYEQYF	TGCGCCAGCAGCCAAGACCCGGCGGGGGCCTACGAGCAGTACTTC
TRBD2	TRBV28	TRBJ2-3	CASSLRGRADTQYF	TGTGCCAGCAGTTTACGCGGGAGGGCAGATACGCAGTATTTT
TRBD1	TRBV19	TRBJ1-2	CASRFRGERPNYGYTF	TGTGCCAGTAGATTCAGGGGGGAAAGACCTAACTATGGCTACACCTTC
TRBD1	TRBV6-1	TRBJ2-7	CASSRDRGYEQYF	TGTGCCAGCAGCCGGGACAGGGGCTACGAGCAGTACTTC
-	TRBV7-9	TRBJ1-5	CASSLEGFGAGVVQPQHF	TGTGCCAGCAGCTTAGAAGGTTTCGGTGCGGGGGTTGTTCAGCCCCAGCATTTT
-	TRBV12-5	TRBJ1-2	CASGLLTGQGYTF	TGTGCTAGTGGTTTACTGACAGGACAAGGCTACACCTTC
-	TRBV30	TRBJ1-5	CAWSLWGDQPQHF	TGTGCCTGGAGTCTTTGGGGGGATCAGCCCCAGCATTTT
-	TRBV6-5	TRBJ2-7	CASSSTGLHEQYF	TGTGCCAGCAGTTCAACAGGGTTACACGAGCAGTACTTC
TRBD1	TRBV25-1	TRBJ1-6	CATRGQGEYSPLHF	TGTGCCACCAGGGGCCAGGGGGAGTATTCACCCCTCCACTTT
-	TRBV6-5	TRBJ2-7	CASSSTLYEQYF	TGTGCCAGCAGTTCGACACTCTACGAGCAGTACTTC
-	TRBV6-5	TRBJ1-2	CASSRRGSQGGYTF	TGTGCCAGCAGCCGGCGAGGCAGCCAGGGTGGCTACACCTTC
-	TRBV30	TRBJ1-1	CAWIGLPSVNTEAFF	TGTGCCTGGATCGGACTTCCAAGTGTGAACACTGAAGCTTTCTTT
-	TRBV29-1	TRBJ1-1	CSVEDLRGSREAEAFF	TGCAGCGTTGAAGATCTAAGGGGAAGCAGGGAGGCTGAAGCTTTCTTT
TRBD1	TRBV18	TRBJ2-5	CASSPKQGETQYF	TGTGCCAGCTCACCAAAACAGGGGGAGACCCAGTACTTC
-	TRBV27	TRBJ2-2	CASSFGTHNTGELFF	TGTGCCAGCAGTTTCGGGACTCACAACACCGGGGAGCTGTTTTTT
TRBD1	TRBV5-4	TRBJ1-2	CASSRPGTGDHYGYTF	TGTGCCAGCAGCCGACCAGGGACAGGAGATCACTATGGCTACACCTTC
-	TRBV7-2	TRBJ2-7	CASSLGQLYEQYF	TGTGCCAGCAGCTTAGGACAGCTATACGAGCAGTACTTC
-	TRBV30	TRBJ1-2	CAWRPQGNGYTF	TGTGCCTGGAGACCACAGGGCAATGGCTACACCTTC
-	TRBV29-1	TRBJ1-1	CSVTTSRNTEAFF	TGCAGCGTTACAACGTCCCGGAACACTGAAGCTTTCTTT
-	TRBV7-2	TRBJ1-3	CASSLLLAARSTGDTIYF	TGTGCCAGCAGCTTATTGTTGGCAGCCAGATCCACCGGGGACACCATATATTTT
TRBD2	TRBV9	TRBJ2-5	CASSVMSGGKETQYF	TGTGCCAGCAGCGTAATGAGCGGGGGGAAAGAGACCCAGTACTTC
TRBD2	TRBV6-1	TRBJ2-7	CASSEERTSGSKTYEQYF	TGTGCCAGCAGTGAAGAAAGGACTAGCGGGAGTAAGACCTACGAGCAGTACTTC
-	TRBV9	TRBJ2-7	CASSPPSYEQYF	TGTGCCAGCAGCCCGCCGAGTTACGAGCAGTACTTC
-	TRBV2	TRBJ1-6	CASRGGTGGNSPLHF	TGTGCCTCGAGGGGCGGGACGGGGGGGAATTCACCCCTCCACTTT
-	TRBV5-4	TRBJ2-2	CASSLGPDRNTGELFF	TGTGCCAGCAGCTTGGGGCCTGACAGGAACACCGGGGAGCTGTTTTTT
-	TRBV19	TRBJ1-4	CANGPAYAGNEKLFF	TGTGCCAATGGGCCAGCCTATGCGGGTAATGAAAAACTGTTTTTT
-	TRBV6-1	TRBJ2-7	CAIRTAYEQYF	TGTGCCATTCGGACAGCCTACGAGCAGTACTTC
-	TRBV6-1	TRBJ1-2	CAIYSGFGNGYTF	TGTGCCATCTATTCGGGCTTCGGGAATGGCTACACCTTC
-	TRBV18	TRBJ1-5	CASSPTQDSNQPQHF	TGTGCCAGCTCACCAACACAGGACAGCAATCAGCCCCAGCATTTT
TRBD1	TRBV5-6	TRBJ1-5	CASRSGQGVGPQHF	TGTGCCAGCAGATCGGGACAGGGGGTAGGTCCCCAGCATTTT
-	TRBV5-1	TRBJ2-2	CASSKAEGLPGMGELFF	TGCGCCAGCAGCAAGGCGGAGGGGCTACCGGGAATGGGGGAGCTGTTTTTT
-	TRBV6-1	TRBJ1-1	CASRASMNTEAFF	TGTGCCAGCAGGGCCTCAATGAACACTGAAGCTTTCTTT
TRBD1	TRBV5-6	TRBJ1-1	CASSHEQTGGARNTEAFF	TGTGCCAGCAGCCACGAACAGACAGGGGGCGCGAGGAACACTGAAGCTTTCTTT
-	TRBV7-2	TRBJ2-3	CASSQRTSTDTQYF	TGTGCCAGCAGTCAACGTACTAGCACAGATACGCAGTATTTT
-	TRBV5-6	TRBJ1-2	CASSFRGGYTF	TGTGCCAGCAGCTTCCGGGGTGGCTACACCTTC
-	TRBV7-2	TRBJ2-1	CASSLVPGPGNEQFF	TGTGCCAGCAGCTTAGTTCCAGGGCCAGGAAATGAGCAGTTCTTC
TRBD2	TRBV7-9	TRBJ2-1	CASSFSGGAGNEQFF	TGTGCCAGCAGCTTTAGCGGGGGGGCAGGCAATGAGCAGTTCTTC
TRBD2	TRBV10-3	TRBJ2-1	CAITLAGGGSAEQFF	TGTGCCATCACCTTAGCGGGAGGGGGGTCTGCTGAGCAGTTCTTC
TRBD1	TRBV7-6	TRBJ1-4	CASSPGTGGLFF	TGTGCCAGCAGCCCAGGGACAGGGGGACTGTTTTTT
-	TRBV6-1	TRBJ2-1	CASSGFGGGSEQFF	TGTGCCAGCAGTGGGTTTGGGGGAGGATCGGAGCAGTTCTTC
TRBD1	TRBV27	TRBJ1-2	CASRLTGGGYTF	TGTGCCAGCAGGTTGACAGGGGGCGGCTACACCTTC
TRBD1	TRBV5-1	TRBJ1-1	CASSLQGVNTEAFF	TGCGCCAGCAGCTTACAGGGGGTAAACACTGAAGCTTTCTTT
-	TRBV7-9	TRBJ2-3	CASSLAGALADTQYF	TGTGCCAGCAGCTTAGCAGGGGCGTTGGCAGATACGCAGTATTTT